This entry is about one T cell receptor (beta chain). Germline CDR1 SGHTA, CDR2 FQGNSA. The CDR3 is 15 residues long. The V end lost 3 bases, the J end lost 0 bases, and 12 bases lay between the germline ends. This entry comes from a study of control samples from healthy donors and cancer patients. Sequencing was performed with immunoSEQ multiplex PCR; in TCRdb, only in-frame clones are kept and a portion is missing. This sample has 170,000 or so clones; approximately 94% occur once, and the top ten carry about 1.5%. The chain employs TRBV7-2 and TRBJ2-7; D ambiguous. The source is a woman aged 18-35 years in good health. The sample consisted of blood. CDR3 loop: CASSFGTRSSYEQYF. The CDR3 bases are TGTGCCAGCAGCTTTGGAACGCGGAGCTCCTACGAGCAGTACTTC. Together with reference TRBV7-2 and TRBJ2-7, the CDR3 gives the full variable domain: GAGVSQSPSNKVTEKGKDVELRCDPISGHTALYWYRQSLGQGLEFLIYFQGNSAPDKSGLPSDRFSAERTGGSVSTLTIQRTQQEDSAVYLCASSFGTRSSYEQYFGPGTRLTVT.